This T cell receptor (beta chain) was documented in a study of T-cell reconstitution after alpha-beta-depleted transplantation in children (dated by TCRdb to the mid-2010s). Broadly, across the study: The study quantitatively tracked T-cell immune reconstitution after TCRalphabeta/CD19-depleted allogeneic hematopoietic cell transplantation in children using TCR repertoire profiling. Study-level results and caveats: In some patients, the high TCRbeta diversity seen at day 60 was put down to recipient T cells and intrathymic progenitors that had survived conditioning. About two months after transplant, the apparently early recovery of alphabetaT-cell counts reportedly depended on just several hundred clones that had expanded rapidly and came from non-depleted graft cells. Over the following months the frequencies of hyperexpanded clones went down, and after one year T-cell counts and TCRbeta diversity were mostly credited to newly produced T cells.

Library preparation was by PCR. Sequencing was carried out with an Illumina HiSeq 2500. TCR libraries were prepared with molecular barcoding, using unique molecular identifiers to normalize TCRbeta repertoire quantification. Through fastp at Q25 and MiXCR, TCRdb rebuilt clones from the public reads, retaining in-frame beta chains. When rows share a CDR3 protein, they turn into one entry using the most common DNA and genes. The sample has fewer than 750,000 distinct CDR3 sequences on record, roughly 23% of them singletons. Of the sample, around 14% is held by the ten largest clones. V sheds 4 bases and J sheds 2 bases, leaving 18 bases between their ends. Per the germline V gene, LGHNA is the CDR1 and YSLEER is the CDR2. The CDR3 contains 16 residues, cysteine and phenylalanine counted. Of all the DNA, just the CDR3 is kept, 48 bases in frame from base 1. This clonotype appeared many times. The target of this receptor is not known. No per-base quality is available; no much larger clone lies one base away.

The treatment or condition label here, explained by the study, means: allogeneic hematopoietic cell transplantation with graft depleted of TCRalphabeta T cells and CD19 B cells. Transplant recipients were children who received TCRalphabeta/CD19-depleted allogeneic hematopoietic cell grafts. The rearranged segments are TRBV4-3 and TRBJ2-7, and perhaps TRBD2 as D gene, on 6 matching bases. The TCR sequence derives from a boy under three years old who had a stem cell transplant for acute myeloid leukemia, so the T cells may come from the graft donor. The specimen comprised PBMCs, mostly from graft donor cells, sampled 360 days after TCRalphabeta/CD19-depleted stem cell transplant. The nucleotides are TGCGCCAGCAGCCCAACACAACAAGGAGGGGCCTACGAGCAGTACTTC. Translated, it gives CASSPTQQGGAYEQYF.